The rows below give T cell receptor beta chains drawn from one sample of a study of T cell responses to AZD1222 COVID-19 vaccine. The repertoire was sequenced with immunoSEQ multiplex PCR; TCRdb's copy has only in-frame clones and lacks some. The repertoire consists of just over 150,000 clones, with 90% to 95% occurring once and the leading ten covering approximately 1.5%. The sequences come from peripheral blood, collected 28 days after the second AZD1222 dose. The receptors shown here come from an adult who received the AZD1222 COVID-19 vaccine. Both conserved end residues are part of each CDR3. A D gene is named only where the DNA matches it firmly. The listing skips clone size in some rows; elsewhere it reads once, few, many or a size class.

>TRBV12-3/TRBV12-4|TRBD1|TRBJ1-1|.
CASSPTGGRHAFF
TGTGCCAGCAGTCCGACAGGGGGGCGTCACGCTTTCTTT
>TRBV18|TRBD2|TRBJ2-7|.
CASRSGRGVYEQYF
TGTGCCAGCAGAAGCGGGAGAGGGGTCTACGAGCAGTACTTC
>TRBV15|TRBD2|TRBJ2-6|.
CATSMTSGSGANVLTF
TGTGCCACCAGCATGACTAGCGGCTCTGGGGCCAACGTCCTGACTTTC
>TRBV27|.|TRBJ2-7|.
CASRRQAYEQYF
TGTGCCAGCAGGAGGCAGGCCTACGAGCAGTACTTC
>TRBV18|.|TRBJ1-1|.
CASSPSQKNTEAFF
TGTGCCAGCTCACCCTCACAGAAGAACACTGAAGCTTTCTTT
>TRBV18|.|TRBJ1-2|.
CASSPPGSNRYGYTF
TGTGCCAGCTCACCACCCGGGTCAAATCGGTATGGCTACACCTTC
>TRBV20-1|.|TRBJ1-4|.
CSGQGGEKLFF
TGCAGTGGTCAGGGTGGTGAAAAACTGTTTTTT
>TRBV10-3|.|TRBJ2-1|.
CAISVSTREQFF
TGTGCCATCAGTGTATCAACTCGAGAGCAGTTCTTC
>TRBV11-2|.|TRBJ1-1|.
CASSLGSRGAGTEAFF
TGTGCCAGCAGCTTAGGGTCCCGAGGGGCGGGGACTGAAGCTTTCTTT
>TRBV30|.|TRBJ1-6|.
CAWKLGASSPLHF
TGTGCCTGGAAGTTGGGGGCGTCATCACCCCTCCACTTT
>TRBV28|TRBD2|TRBJ2-7|.
CASRVGGSQDEQYF
TGTGCCAGCAGGGTGGGGGGGAGCCAGGACGAGCAGTACTTC
>TRBV27|.|TRBJ1-6|.
CASSVYMNSPLHF
TGTGCCAGCAGTGTGTACATGAATTCACCCCTCCACTTT
>TRBV14|.|TRBJ1-1|.
CASSQGRDLVDTEAFF
TGTGCCAGCAGCCAAGGCAGGGATCTGGTTGACACTGAAGCTTTCTTT
>TRBV9|.|TRBJ2-1|once
CASSVGSGVDEQFF
TGTGCCAGCAGCGTAGGGTCAGGGGTCGATGAGCAGTTCTTC
>TRBV6-1|TRBD1|TRBJ2-3|once
CASRERDRGGVTDTQYF
TGTGCCAGCAGAGAAAGGGACAGGGGAGGGGTCACAGATACGCAGTATTTT
>TRBV20-1|.|TRBJ1-4|.
CSASPNRSPGEKLFF
TGCAGTGCTAGTCCTAACAGGTCCCCTGGTGAAAAACTGTTTTTT
>TRBV7-8|.|TRBJ1-2|.
CASSLASAVYGYTF
TGTGCCAGCAGCTTAGCGTCGGCAGTATATGGCTACACCTTC
>TRBV2|.|TRBJ1-1|once
CASSARGATTEAFF
TGTGCCAGCAGTGCTAGGGGGGCGACTACTGAAGCTTTCTTT
>TRBV7-9|.|TRBJ2-7|.
CASSLVDSSYEQYF
TGTGCCAGCAGCTTAGTTGACTCCTCCTACGAGCAGTACTTC
>TRBV7-7|TRBD1|TRBJ2-5|.
CASSTGQSQETQYF
TGTGCTAGCAGCACGGGACAGAGCCAAGAGACCCAGTACTTC
>TRBV6-5|.|TRBJ1-2|.
CASSYSQTGYTF
TGTGCCAGCAGTTACTCCCAGACCGGCTACACCTTC
>TRBV2|TRBD1|TRBJ2-2|.
CASSEAGQGGTGELFF
TGTGCCAGCAGCGAGGCGGGACAGGGAGGCACCGGGGAGCTGTTTTTT
>TRBV2|.|TRBJ2-5|few
CASNQGTSEETQYF
TGTGCCAGCAATCAAGGGACCAGCGAAGAGACCCAGTACTTC
>TRBV15|TRBD2|TRBJ2-3|.
CATSREVAGGGRDTQYF
TGTGCCACCAGCAGAGAGGTAGCGGGGGGCGGCCGAGATACGCAGTATTTT